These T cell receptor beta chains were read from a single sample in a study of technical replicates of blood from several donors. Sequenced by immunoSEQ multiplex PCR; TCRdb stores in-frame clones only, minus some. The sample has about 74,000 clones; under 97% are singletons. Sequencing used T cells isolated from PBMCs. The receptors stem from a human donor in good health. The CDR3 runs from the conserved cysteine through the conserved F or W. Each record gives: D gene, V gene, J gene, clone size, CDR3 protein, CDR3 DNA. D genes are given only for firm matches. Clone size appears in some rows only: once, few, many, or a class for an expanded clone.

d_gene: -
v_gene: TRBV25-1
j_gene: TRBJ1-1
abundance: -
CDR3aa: CASSAAGYTEAFF
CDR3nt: TGTGCCAGCAGTGCGGCAGGGTACACTGAAGCTTTCTTT

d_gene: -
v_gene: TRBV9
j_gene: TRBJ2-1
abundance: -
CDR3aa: CASSSYSPSSYEQFF
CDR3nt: TGTGCCAGCAGTTCCTATAGCCCCTCATCCTATGAGCAGTTCTTC

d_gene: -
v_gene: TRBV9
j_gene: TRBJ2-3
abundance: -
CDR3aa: CASTKSTSGGATDTQYF
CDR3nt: TGTGCCAGCACCAAGAGCACCAGCGGAGGGGCCACAGATACGCAGTATTTT

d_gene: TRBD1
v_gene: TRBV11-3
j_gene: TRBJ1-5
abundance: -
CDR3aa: CASSLGQGSNQPQHF
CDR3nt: TGTGCCAGCAGCTTAGGACAGGGCAGCAATCAGCCCCAGCATTTT

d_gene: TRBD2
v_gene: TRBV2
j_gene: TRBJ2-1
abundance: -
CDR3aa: CASRQLAGIYNEQFF
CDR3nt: TGTGCCAGCAGACAACTAGCGGGTATATACAATGAGCAGTTCTTC

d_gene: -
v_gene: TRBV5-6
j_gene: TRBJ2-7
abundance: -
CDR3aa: CASSLAYEAPGSPYEQYF
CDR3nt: TGTGCCAGCAGCTTGGCCTATGAAGCCCCAGGGTCACCATACGAGCAGTACTTC

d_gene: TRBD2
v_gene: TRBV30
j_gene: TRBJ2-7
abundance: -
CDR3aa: CAWSASGSPRLREQYF
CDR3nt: TGTGCCTGGAGTGCTAGCGGGAGCCCCCGGCTACGCGAGCAGTACTTC

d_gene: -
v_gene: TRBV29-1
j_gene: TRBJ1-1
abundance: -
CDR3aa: CSVEDRGRRDTEAFF
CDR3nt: TGCAGCGTTGAAGATCGAGGGAGGAGGGACACTGAAGCTTTCTTT

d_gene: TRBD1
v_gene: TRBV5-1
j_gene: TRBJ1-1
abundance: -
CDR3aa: CASSYTGEVWNTEAFF
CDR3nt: TGCGCCAGCAGCTATACAGGGGAGGTATGGAACACTGAAGCTTTCTTT

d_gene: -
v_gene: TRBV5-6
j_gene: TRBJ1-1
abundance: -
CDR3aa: CASSLVGAGRNTEAFF
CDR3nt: TGTGCCAGCAGCTTGGTGGGTGCGGGGAGGAACACTGAAGCTTTCTTT

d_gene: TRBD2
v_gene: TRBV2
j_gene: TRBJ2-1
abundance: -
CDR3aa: CASSELAGGLFYNEQFF
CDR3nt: TGTGCCAGCAGTGAACTAGCGGGAGGCCTATTCTACAATGAGCAGTTCTTC

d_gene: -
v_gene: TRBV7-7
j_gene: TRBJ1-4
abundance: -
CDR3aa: CASSSDTAPEKLFF
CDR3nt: TGTGCCAGCAGCTCGGACACCGCCCCTGAAAAACTGTTTTTT

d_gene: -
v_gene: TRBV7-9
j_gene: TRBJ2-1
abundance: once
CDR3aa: CASSLDPGGLVAYGNEQFF
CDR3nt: TGTGCCAGCAGCTTAGATCCAGGGGGACTAGTGGCTTATGGGAATGAGCAGTTCTTC

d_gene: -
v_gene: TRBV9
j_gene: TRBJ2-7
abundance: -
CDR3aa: CASSVAVASYEQYF
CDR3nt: TGTGCCAGCAGCGTAGCGGTTGCCTCCTACGAGCAGTACTTC

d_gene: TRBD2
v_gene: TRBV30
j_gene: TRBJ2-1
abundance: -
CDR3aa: CAWSKIAGAYNEQFF
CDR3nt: TGTGCCTGGAGTAAAATAGCGGGGGCCTACAATGAGCAGTTCTTC

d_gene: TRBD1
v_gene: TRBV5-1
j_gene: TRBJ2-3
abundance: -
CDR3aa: CASSLGQGDTQYF
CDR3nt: TGCGCCAGCAGCCTCGGACAGGGAGATACGCAGTATTTT

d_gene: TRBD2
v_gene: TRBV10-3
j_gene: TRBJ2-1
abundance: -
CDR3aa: CAISESVRELAVYNEQFF
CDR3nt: TGTGCCATCAGTGAGTCCGTAAGGGAACTAGCGGTTTACAATGAGCAGTTCTTC

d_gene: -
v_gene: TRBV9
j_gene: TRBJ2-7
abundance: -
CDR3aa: CASSIRATAYEQYF
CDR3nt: TGTGCCAGCAGCATCAGGGCGACGGCCTACGAGCAGTACTTC

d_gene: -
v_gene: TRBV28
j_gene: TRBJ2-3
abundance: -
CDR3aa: CASSLERYTQYF
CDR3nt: TGTGCCAGCAGTTTGGAGCGATATACGCAGTATTTT

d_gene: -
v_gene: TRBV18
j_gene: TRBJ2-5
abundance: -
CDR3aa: CASSPDRIQETQYF
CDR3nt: TGTGCCAGCTCACCTGACAGAATCCAAGAGACCCAGTACTTC

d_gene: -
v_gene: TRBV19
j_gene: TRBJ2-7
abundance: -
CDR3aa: CAGGDEQYF
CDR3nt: TGTGCCGGAGGAGATGAGCAGTACTTC

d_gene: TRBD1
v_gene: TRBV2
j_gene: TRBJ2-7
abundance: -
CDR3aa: CASLQGVSEQYF
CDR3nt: TGTGCCAGTCTACAGGGGGTCTCCGAGCAGTACTTC

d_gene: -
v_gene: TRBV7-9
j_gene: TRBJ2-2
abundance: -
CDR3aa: CASSLVGRGTNTGELFF
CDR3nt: TGTGCCAGCAGCTTAGTGGGAAGGGGCACGAACACCGGGGAGCTGTTTTTT

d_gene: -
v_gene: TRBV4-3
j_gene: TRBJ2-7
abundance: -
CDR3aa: CASSQGLALGYEQYF
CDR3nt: TGCGCCAGCAGCCAAGGTCTAGCTTTGGGCTACGAGCAGTACTTC

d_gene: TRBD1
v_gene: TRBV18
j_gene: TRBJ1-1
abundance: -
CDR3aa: CASSRSGTGEVDTEAFF
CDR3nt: TGTGCCAGCTCACGCTCCGGGACAGGTGAGGTCGACACTGAAGCTTTCTTT

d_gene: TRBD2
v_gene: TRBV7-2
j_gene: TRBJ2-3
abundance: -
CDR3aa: CASRVAGGPNGDTQYF
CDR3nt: TGTGCCAGCAGGGTAGCGGGAGGGCCTAATGGGGATACGCAGTATTTT

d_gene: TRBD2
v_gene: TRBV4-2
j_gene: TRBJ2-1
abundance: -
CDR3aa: CASSQEQASGYNEQFF
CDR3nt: TGTGCCAGCAGCCAAGAGCAGGCTAGCGGTTACAATGAGCAGTTCTTC